A single TCR beta chain is shown here with its context. It lacks a known antigen. It has no much larger one-base neighbor in the sample; base qualities were not kept. This sample stems from a study of blood T cells in healthy people across ages (dated by TCRdb to the mid-2010s). Regarding the complete study: In model experiments, roughly one uniquely barcoded TCR beta cDNA molecule per two T cells was captured by template switching. To track age-related changes in TCR beta repertoire diversity, the study relied on deep sequencing normalized with unique cDNA molecular identifiers. Four age groups were formed from the donors: young (average roughly 16 years), middle-aged (approximately 39), aged (more than 55) and long-lived (around 82). To avoid experimental bias, donors of different ages were distributed randomly across sequencing lanes. Using the same blood draw, the study looked at two additional independent replicas of 1 million unique cDNA reads for two donors, one aged 18 to 30 and the other aged 80 or older.

To prepare the library, 5' RACE was applied. Instrument used: Illumina HiSeq 2500. A second roughly 6 to 11 cycle PCR used a sample-barcoded 5' primer and a J-beta primer mix. A unique molecular identifier was introduced onto each TCR beta cDNA molecule by a template-switch 5' adaptor carrying 12 random nucleotides. Each sample yielded at least 2.5 million CDR3-containing paired-end reads. The Mint cDNA synthesis kit, primed by a TRBC-specific oligonucleotide, was used to synthesize first-strand cDNA from all RNA. After uracil-DNA glycosylase treatment, a first 18-cycle PCR used universal primers M1SS and BC2_uni_R on all cDNA. Concerning the study's data processing: Each sample was normalized by randomly selecting 1 million high-quality reads, each carrying a distinct molecular identifier. Instead of being binned into consensus sequences, reads that shared molecular identifiers were thrown out. CDR3 identification, clonotype clustering and error correction used MiTCR with a Q25 quality threshold and the strictest error-elimination algorithm. A nonparametric unseen species model with Euler transformation was used to estimate a lower bound on total TCR beta diversity. TCRdb trimmed public reads at Q25 via fastp, called clones via MiXCR and kept in-frame beta chains. Records with the same CDR3 protein are collapsed into one entry carrying the most frequent genes and DNA. None of the V and J calls come from the authors' own analysis; TCRdb made them. Within this sample are more than 1,400,000 distinct CDR3 sequences, with approximately 42% of them counted one time only. The top ten clonotypes cover roughly 7.9% of the sample.

CDR1 and CDR2 are read off the germline V gene as SGHAT and FQNNGV. The CDR3 numbers 18 residues from cysteine through phenylalanine. Only the CDR3 DNA is retained, 54 bases long and in frame from the first base. The V end gives up 2 bases and the J end 0 bases, leaving 11 bases in the junction not matched to a gene. Study-wide findings and limitations: As age increased, observed TCR beta diversity per million T cells dropped in a roughly linear way, and a significant reduction was already evident by age 40. Bulk unsorted PBMC profiling prevented conclusive comparison of naive and antigen-experienced compartments. There was a strong correlation between observed TCR beta diversity and the percentage of naive T cells measured by flow cytometry. Because donor CMV infection status was unknown, age-related changes in expanded clonotypes were potentially confounded. Estimates of total diversity based on one million sequenced T cells were considered lower bounds and underestimates. The long-lived group showed more naive CD4+ T cells, fewer expanded clones and increased TCR diversity than the aged group, suggesting age selection.

Donors were approximately 42 systemically healthy Caucasian individuals from Russia aged roughly 6 to 90 years. About 10 milliliters of peripheral blood were collected from each donor into EDTA-treated Vacutainer tubes. PBMCs were isolated by Ficoll-Paque density-gradient centrifugation, with at least 6 million obtained per sample. Trizol reagent was used to extract total RNA from the PBMCs, yielding at least 5.5 micrograms per sample. For every donor, an aliquot of PBMCs went through flow cytometry to measure the percentages of naive CD45RAhigh/CD27high T cells. The rearranged chain carries TRBV11-2 and TRBJ2-3; 7 bases in between match TRBD2. The sample taken for sequencing was blood. The TCR was taken from a woman younger than 35 in good health. The bases are TGTGCCAGCAGCTTAACAAATCGGGCGGGAGCGAGCACAGATACGCAGTATTTT. Its protein product is CASSLTNRAGASTDTQYF.